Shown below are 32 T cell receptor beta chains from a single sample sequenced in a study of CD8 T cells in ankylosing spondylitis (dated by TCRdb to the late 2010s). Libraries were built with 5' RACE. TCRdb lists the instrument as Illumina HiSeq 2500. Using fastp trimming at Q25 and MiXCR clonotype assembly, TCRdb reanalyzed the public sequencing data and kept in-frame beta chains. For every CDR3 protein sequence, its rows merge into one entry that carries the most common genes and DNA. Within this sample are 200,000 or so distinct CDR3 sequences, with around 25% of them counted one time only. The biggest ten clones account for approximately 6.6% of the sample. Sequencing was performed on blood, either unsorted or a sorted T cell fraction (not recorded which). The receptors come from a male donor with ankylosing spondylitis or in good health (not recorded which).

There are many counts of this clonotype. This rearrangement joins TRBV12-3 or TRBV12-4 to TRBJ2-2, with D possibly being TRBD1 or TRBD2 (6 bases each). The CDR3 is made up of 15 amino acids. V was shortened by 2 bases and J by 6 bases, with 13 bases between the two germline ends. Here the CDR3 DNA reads TGTGCCAGCAGTTTAAAGCCGGGGGCAGCCGGGGAGCTGTTTTTT. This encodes CASSLKPGAAGELFF.

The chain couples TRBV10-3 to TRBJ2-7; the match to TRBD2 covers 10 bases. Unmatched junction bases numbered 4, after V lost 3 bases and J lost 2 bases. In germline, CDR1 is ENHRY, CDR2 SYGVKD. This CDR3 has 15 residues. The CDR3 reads CAISDRTSGAYEQYF. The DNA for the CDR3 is TGTGCCATCAGTGATCGCACTAGCGGGGCCTACGAGCAGTACTTC.

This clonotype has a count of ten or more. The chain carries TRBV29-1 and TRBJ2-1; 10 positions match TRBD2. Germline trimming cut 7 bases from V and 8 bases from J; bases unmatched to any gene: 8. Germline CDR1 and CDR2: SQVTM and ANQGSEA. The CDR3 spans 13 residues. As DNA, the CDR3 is TGCAGCGCCCTTAGCGGGAGGAGCGATGAGCAGTTCTTC. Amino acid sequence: CSALSGRSDEQFF.

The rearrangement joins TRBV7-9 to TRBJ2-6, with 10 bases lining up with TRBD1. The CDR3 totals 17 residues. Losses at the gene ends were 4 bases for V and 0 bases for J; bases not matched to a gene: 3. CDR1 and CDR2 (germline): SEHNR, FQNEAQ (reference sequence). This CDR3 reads CASSSGQGSSGANVLTF. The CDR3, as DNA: TGTGCCAGCAGCTCGGGACAGGGGAGCTCTGGGGCCAACGTCCTGACTTTC.

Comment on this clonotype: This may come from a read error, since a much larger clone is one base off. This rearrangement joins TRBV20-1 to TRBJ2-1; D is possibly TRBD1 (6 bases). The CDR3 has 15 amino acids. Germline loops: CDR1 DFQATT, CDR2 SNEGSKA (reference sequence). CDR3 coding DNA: TGCAGTCCTAGCCACACAGGGAGCTCCTACAATGAGCAGTTCTTC. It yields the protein CSPSHTGSSYNEQFF.

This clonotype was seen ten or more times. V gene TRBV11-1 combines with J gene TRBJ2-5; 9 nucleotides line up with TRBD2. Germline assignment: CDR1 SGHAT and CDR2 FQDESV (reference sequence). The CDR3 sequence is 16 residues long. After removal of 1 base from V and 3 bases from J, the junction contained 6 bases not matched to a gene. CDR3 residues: CASSLDGGRAEETQYF. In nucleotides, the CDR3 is TGTGCCAGCAGCTTAGACGGCGGGAGGGCCGAAGAGACCCAGTACTTC.

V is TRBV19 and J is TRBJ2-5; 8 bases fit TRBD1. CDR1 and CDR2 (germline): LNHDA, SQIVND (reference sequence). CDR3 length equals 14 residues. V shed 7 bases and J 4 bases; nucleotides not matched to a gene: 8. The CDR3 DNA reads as TGTGCCAGTACTCCGACAGGGGTAATAGAGACCCAGTACTTC. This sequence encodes CASTPTGVIETQYF.

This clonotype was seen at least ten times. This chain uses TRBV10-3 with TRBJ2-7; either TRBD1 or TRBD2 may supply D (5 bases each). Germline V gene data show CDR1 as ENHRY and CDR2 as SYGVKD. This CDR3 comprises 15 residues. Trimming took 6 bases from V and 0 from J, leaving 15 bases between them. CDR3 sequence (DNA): TGTGCCATCAGCATCAGATCCGGGGCCTCCTACGAGCAGTACTTC. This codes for CAISIRSGASYEQYF.

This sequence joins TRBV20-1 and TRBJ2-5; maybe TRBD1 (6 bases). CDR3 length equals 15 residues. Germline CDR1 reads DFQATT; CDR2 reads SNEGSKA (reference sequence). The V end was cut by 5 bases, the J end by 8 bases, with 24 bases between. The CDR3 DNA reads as TGCAGTGCTCACCACAGGGCAGCGGCCACAACTACCCAGTACTTC. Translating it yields CSAHHRAAATTTQYF.

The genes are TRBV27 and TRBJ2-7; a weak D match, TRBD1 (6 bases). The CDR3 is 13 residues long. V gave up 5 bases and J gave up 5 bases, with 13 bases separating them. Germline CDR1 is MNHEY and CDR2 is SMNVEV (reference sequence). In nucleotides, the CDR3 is TGTGCCAGCAGTAGGCAGGGGAGCAACGAGCAGTACTTC. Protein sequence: CASSRQGSNEQYF.

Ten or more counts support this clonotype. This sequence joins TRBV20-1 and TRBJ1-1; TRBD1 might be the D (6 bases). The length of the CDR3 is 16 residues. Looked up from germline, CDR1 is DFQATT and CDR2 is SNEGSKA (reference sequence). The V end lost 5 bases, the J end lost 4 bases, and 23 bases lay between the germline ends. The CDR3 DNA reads TGCAGTGCTGTACCGGGACAACAAAAAGCAGGCACTGAAGCTTTCTTT. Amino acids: CSAVPGQQKAGTEAFF.

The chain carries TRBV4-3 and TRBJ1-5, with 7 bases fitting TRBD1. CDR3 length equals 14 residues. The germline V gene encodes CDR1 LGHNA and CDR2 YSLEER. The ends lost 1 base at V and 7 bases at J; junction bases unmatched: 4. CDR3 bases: TGCGCCAGCAGCCAAGTAACAGGGGTCCAGCCCCAGCATTTT. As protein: CASSQVTGVQPQHF.

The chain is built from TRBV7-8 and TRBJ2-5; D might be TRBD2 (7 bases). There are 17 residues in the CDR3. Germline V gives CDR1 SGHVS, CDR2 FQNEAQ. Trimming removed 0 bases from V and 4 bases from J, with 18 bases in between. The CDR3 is CASSLAGLGGARETQYF. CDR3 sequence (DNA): TGTGCCAGCAGCTTAGCCGGTCTGGGGGGGGCGCGAGAGACCCAGTACTTC.

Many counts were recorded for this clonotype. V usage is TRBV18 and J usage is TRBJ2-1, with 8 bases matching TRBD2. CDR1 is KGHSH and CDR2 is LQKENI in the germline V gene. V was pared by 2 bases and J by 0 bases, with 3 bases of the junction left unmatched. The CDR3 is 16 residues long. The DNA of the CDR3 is TGTGCCAGCTCACCAACGGCGGGAGGCTCCTACAATGAGCAGTTCTTC. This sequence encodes CASSPTAGGSYNEQFF.

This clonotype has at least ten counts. The CDR3 spells CSVERPGYYEQYF. Here the CDR3 DNA reads TGCAGCGTTGAACGTCCAGGGTACTACGAGCAGTACTTC. The chain uses TRBV29-1 and TRBJ2-7; D is perhaps TRBD1 (5 bases). Between the trimmed V and J ends, which lost 2 bases and 3 bases, there was a span of 11 bases. CDR1 and CDR2 from the germline V gene are SQVTM and ANQGSEA. The CDR3 extends over 13 amino acids.

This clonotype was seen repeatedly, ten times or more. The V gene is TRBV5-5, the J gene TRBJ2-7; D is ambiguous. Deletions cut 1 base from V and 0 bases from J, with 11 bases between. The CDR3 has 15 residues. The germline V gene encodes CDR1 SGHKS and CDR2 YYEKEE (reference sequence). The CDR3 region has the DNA TGTGCCAGCAGCTTGATCAGGCAGAGCTCCTACGAGCAGTACTTC. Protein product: CASSLIRQSSYEQYF. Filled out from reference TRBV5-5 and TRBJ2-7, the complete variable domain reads DAGVTQSPTHLIKTRGQQVTLRCSPISGHKSVSWYQQVLGQGPQFIFQYYEKEERGRGNFPDRFSARQFPNYSSELNVNALLLGDSALYLCASSLIRQSSYEQYFGPGTRLTVT.

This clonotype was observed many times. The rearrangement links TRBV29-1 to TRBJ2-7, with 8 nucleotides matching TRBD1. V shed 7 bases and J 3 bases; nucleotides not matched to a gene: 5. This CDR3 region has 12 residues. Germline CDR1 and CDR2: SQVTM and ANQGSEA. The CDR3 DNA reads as TGCAGCGCCGCCGGACAGGGCTACGAGCAGTACTTC. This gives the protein CSAAGQGYEQYF.

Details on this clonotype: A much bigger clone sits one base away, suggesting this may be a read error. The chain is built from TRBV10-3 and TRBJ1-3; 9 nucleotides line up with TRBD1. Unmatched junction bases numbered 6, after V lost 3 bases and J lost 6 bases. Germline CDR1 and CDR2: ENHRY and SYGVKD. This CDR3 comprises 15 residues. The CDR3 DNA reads TGTGCCATCAGTGAAGGACAGGGGACGTCAAACACCATATATTTT. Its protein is CAISEGQGTSNTIYF.

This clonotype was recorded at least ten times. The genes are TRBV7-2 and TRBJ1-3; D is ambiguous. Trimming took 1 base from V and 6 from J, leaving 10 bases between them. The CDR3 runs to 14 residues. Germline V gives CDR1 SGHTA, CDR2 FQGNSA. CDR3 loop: CASSLEPHPNTIYF. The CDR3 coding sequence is TGTGCCAGCAGCTTAGAGCCACATCCAAACACCATATATTTT.

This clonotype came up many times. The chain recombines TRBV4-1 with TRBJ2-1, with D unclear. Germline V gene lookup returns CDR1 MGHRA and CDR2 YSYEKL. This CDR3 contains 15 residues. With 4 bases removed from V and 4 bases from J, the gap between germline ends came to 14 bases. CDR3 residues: CASSLGSSLYNEQFF. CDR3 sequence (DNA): TGCGCCAGCAGCCTCGGATCCTCCCTTTACAATGAGCAGTTCTTC.

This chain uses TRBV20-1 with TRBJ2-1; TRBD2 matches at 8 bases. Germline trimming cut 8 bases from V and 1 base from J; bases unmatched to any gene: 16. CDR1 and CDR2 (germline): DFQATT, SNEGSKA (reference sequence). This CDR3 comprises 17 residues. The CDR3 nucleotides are TGCAGTCCTCGGAATGGGGATAGCGGGAAGTCCTACAATGAGCAGTTCTTC. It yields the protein CSPRNGDSGKSYNEQFF.

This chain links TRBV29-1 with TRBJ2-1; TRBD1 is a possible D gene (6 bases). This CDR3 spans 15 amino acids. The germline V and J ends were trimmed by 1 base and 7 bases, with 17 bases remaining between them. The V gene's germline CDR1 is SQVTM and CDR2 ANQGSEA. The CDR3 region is CSVEVGAPQGNEQFF. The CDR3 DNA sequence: TGCAGCGTTGAAGTGGGGGCCCCCCAAGGAAATGAGCAGTTCTTC.

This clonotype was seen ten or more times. The CDR3 spells CASSWGTHTDTQYF. The CDR3 DNA sequence: TGTGCCAGCAGTTGGGGGACCCACACAGATACGCAGTATTTT. The rearrangement uses TRBV6-6 and TRBJ2-3; D tentatively fits TRBD1 or TRBD2 (5 bases each). The germline V gene encodes CDR1 MNHNY and CDR2 SVGAGI (reference sequence). V was cut by 4 bases and J by 2 bases, with 10 bases left in between. The CDR3 is made up of 14 amino acids.

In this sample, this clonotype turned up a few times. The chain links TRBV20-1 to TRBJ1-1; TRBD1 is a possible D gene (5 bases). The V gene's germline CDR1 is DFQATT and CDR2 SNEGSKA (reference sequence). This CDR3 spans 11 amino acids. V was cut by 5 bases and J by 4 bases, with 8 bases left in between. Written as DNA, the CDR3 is TGCAGTGCTTTCGGGGCCACTGAAGCTTTCTTT. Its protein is CSAFGATEAFF.

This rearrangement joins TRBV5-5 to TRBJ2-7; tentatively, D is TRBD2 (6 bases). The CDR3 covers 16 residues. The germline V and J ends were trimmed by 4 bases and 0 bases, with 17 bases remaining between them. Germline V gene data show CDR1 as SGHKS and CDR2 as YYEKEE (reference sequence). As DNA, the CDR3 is TGTGCCAGCAGCGAGGAAGCGGGCTCAAGCTCCTACGAGCAGTACTTC. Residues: CASSEEAGSSSYEQYF.

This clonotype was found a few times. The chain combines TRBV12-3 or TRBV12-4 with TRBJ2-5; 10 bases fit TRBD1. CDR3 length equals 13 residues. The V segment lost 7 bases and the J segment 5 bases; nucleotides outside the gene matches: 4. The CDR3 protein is CASTRTGGETQYF. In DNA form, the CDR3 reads TGTGCCAGCACCAGGACAGGGGGGGAGACCCAGTACTTC.

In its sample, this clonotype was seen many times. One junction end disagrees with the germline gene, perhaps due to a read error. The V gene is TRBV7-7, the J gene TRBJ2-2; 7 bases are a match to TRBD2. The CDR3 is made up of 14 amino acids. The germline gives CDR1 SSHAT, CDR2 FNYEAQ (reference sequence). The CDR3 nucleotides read TGTGCTAGCAGCCCCCTAGCGGCCACCGGGGAGCTGTTTTTT. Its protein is CASSPLAATGELFF. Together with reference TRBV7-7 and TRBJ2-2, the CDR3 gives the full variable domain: GAGVSQSPRYKVTKRGQDVTLRCDPISSHATLYWYQQALGQGPEFLTYFNYEAQPDKSGLPSDRFSAERPEGSISTLTIQRTEQRDSAMYRCASSPLAATGELFFGEGSRLTVL.

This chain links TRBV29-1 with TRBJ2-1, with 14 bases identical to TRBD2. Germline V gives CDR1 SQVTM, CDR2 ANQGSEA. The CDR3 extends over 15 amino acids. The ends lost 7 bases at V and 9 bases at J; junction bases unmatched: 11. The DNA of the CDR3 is TGCAGCGCAAACCGGGGACTAGCGGGAGTTGGTGAGCAGTTCTTC. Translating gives CSANRGLAGVGEQFF.

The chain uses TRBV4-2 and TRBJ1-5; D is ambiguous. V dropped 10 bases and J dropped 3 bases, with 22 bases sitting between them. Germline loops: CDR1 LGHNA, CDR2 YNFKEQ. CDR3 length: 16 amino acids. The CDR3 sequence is CAMSPGRSAINQPQHF. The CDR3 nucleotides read TGTGCCATGAGCCCTGGGCGGTCGGCGATCAATCAGCCCCAGCATTTT.

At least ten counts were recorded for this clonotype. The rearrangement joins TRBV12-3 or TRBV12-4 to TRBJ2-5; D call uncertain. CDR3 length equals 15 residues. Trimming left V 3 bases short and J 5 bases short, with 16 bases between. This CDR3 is CASSFQRAPRETQYF. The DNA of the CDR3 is TGTGCCAGCAGTTTTCAAAGGGCCCCCCGGGAGACCCAGTACTTC.

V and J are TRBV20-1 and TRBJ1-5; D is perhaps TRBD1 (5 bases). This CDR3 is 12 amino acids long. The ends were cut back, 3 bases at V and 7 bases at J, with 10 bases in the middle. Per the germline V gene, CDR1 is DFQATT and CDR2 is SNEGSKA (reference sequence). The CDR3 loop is CSARKGQQPQHF. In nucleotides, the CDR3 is TGCAGTGCTAGGAAGGGGCAACAGCCCCAGCATTTT.

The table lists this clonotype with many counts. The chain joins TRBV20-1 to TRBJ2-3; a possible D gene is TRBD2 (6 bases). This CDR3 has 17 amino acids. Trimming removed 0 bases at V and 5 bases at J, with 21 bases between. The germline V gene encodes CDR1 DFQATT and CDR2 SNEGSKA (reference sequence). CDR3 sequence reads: CSARESRGKERLDTQYF. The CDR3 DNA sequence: TGCAGTGCTAGAGAGTCACGCGGGAAGGAGAGGTTAGATACGCAGTATTTT.